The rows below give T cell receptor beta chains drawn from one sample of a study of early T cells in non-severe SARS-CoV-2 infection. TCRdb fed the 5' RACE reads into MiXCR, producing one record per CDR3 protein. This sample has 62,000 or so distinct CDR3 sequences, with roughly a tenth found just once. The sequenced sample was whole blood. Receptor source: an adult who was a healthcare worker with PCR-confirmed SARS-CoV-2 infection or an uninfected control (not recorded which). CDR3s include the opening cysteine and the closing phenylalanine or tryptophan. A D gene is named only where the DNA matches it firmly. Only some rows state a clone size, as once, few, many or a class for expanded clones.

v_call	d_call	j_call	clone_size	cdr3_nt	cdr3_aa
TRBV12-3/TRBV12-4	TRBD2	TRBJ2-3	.	TGTGCCAGCAGTTCACTACCCCATAGCGGGGCCACAGATACGCAGTATTTT	CASSSLPHSGATDTQYF
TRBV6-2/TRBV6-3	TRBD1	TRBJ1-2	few	TGTGCCAGCAGTCGGACAGGGTCGAGCTATGGCTACACCTTC	CASSRTGSSYGYTF
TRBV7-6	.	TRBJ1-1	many	TGTGCCAGCAGCTTAGGGGGGCTGGGCACTGAAGCTTTCTTT	CASSLGGLGTEAFF
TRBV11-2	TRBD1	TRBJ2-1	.	TGTGCCAGCGCGGGGACAGGGGGCTACAATGAGCAGTTCTTC	CASAGTGGYNEQFF
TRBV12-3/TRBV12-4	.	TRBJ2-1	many	TGTGCCAGCAGTGTCTCCGTATACGAGCAGTTCTTC	CASSVSVYEQFF
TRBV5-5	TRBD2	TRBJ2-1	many	TGTGCCAGCAGCTTTCCAGCGGGGAACAATGAGCAGTTCTTC	CASSFPAGNNEQFF
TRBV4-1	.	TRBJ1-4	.	TGCGCCAGCAGCCGTTGGCTGAAGGAAAAACTGTTTTTT	CASSRWLKEKLFF
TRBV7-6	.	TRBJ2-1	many	TGTGCCAGCAGCTTAAGTTCGGGACCGGTCTACAATGAGCAGTTCTTC	CASSLSSGPVYNEQFF
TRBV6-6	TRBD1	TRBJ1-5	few	TGTGCCAGCAGTTACTCAGGGGGCGACTATCAGCCCCAGCATTTT	CASSYSGGDYQPQHF
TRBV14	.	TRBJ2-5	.	TGTGCCAGCAGCCAGATTCAATACCTAGAGACCCAGTACTTC	CASSQIQYLETQYF
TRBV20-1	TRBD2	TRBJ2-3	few	TGCAGAGTTACTAGCGGGGGGACAGATACGCAGTATTTT	CRVTSGGTDTQYF
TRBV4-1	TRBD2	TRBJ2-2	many	TGCGCCAGCAGCCAGGGGCTAGCGGGGCCGGGCACCGGGGAGCTGTTTTTT	CASSQGLAGPGTGELFF
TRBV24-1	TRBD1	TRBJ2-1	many	TGTGCCACCAGTGACCAACAGGGGAGCTCCTACAATGAGCAGTTCTTC	CATSDQQGSSYNEQFF
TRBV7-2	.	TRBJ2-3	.	TGTGCCAGCACCCGGAGATCGGCAAGCACAGATACGCAGTATTTT	CASTRRSASTDTQYF
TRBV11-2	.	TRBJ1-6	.	TGTGCCAGCAGCTTAATCATATTGGGGAATTCACCCCTCCACTTT	CASSLIILGNSPLHF
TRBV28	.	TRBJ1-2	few	TGTGCCAGCAGCGCAAGAAACTATGGCTACACCTTC	CASSARNYGYTF
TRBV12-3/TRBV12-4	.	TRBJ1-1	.	TGTGCCAGCAGTTTAAGCAGGACTGAAGCTTTCTTT	CASSLSRTEAFF
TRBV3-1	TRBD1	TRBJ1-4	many	TGTGCCAGCAGCGCCGGGACAGCTAATGAAAAACTGTTTTTT	CASSAGTANEKLFF
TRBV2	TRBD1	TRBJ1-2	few	TGTGCCAGCAGGGCCGGGACAGGGAACTATGGCTACACCTTC	CASRAGTGNYGYTF
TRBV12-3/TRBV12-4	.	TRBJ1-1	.	TGTGCCAGCAGCCAGACAGCGAACACTGAAGCTTTCTTT	CASSQTANTEAFF
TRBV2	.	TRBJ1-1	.	TGTGCCAGCACTGTAGACACGGGAGCTTTCTTT	CASTVDTGAFF
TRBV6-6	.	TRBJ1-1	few	TGTGCCAGCAGTTACTCCAGGGAGTGGAACACTGAAGCTTTCTTT	CASSYSREWNTEAFF
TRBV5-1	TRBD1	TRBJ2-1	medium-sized	TGCGCCACCCGAACAGGGGAAACCTACAATGAGCAGTTCTTC	CATRTGETYNEQFF
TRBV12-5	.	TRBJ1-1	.	TGTGCTACCCGCCGGGGGTCTACTGAAGCTTTCTTT	CATRRGSTEAFF
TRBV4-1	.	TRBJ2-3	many	TGCGCCAGCAGCCGAATAGGGGGATTTGTCACAGATACGCAGTATTTT	CASSRIGGFVTDTQYF
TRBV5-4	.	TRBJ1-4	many	TGTGCCAGCAGCTTGGAGCGGGGGAGGGGAGAAAAACTGTTTTTT	CASSLERGRGEKLFF
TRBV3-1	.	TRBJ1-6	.	TGTGCCAGCAGCCAAGATCCGGGGTTTTGGAATTCACCCCTCCACTTT	CASSQDPGFWNSPLHF
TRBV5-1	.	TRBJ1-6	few	TGCGCCAGCAGCTTGGGGGATTATAATTCACCCCTCCACTTT	CASSLGDYNSPLHF
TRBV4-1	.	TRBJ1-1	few	TGCGCCAGCAGCCAAGGGGCGGGGGGATCGAACACTGAAGCTTTCTTT	CASSQGAGGSNTEAFF
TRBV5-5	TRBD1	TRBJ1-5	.	TGTGCCAGCAGCCAGGGGGCGGCGGATCAGCCCCAGCATTTT	CASSQGAADQPQHF
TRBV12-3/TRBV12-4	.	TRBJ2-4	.	TGTGCCAGCGCAAGGGCCAGTGGGGCCAAAAACATTCAGTACTTC	CASARASGAKNIQYF
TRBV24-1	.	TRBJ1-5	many	TGTGCCACCAGTGATTCCGGGGGCTGGCAGCCCCAGCATTTT	CATSDSGGWQPQHF
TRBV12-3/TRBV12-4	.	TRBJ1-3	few	TGTGCCAGCAGTACAGGGTCCCCCGCCCGGGGAAACACCATATATTTT	CASSTGSPARGNTIYF
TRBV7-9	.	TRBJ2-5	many	TGTGCCAGCAGCTTTCGGGGGATCCAAGAGACCCAGTACTTC	CASSFRGIQETQYF
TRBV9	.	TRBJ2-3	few	TGTGCCAGCAGCGTAGTTACAGGAGTGGATACGCAGTATTTT	CASSVVTGVDTQYF
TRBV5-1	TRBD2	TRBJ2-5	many	TGCGCCAGCAGACAACAGACGAGCGGGGCGGAGACCCAGTACTTC	CASRQQTSGAETQYF
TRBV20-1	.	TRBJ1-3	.	TGCAGTGCTAGAGCCCCTCCTGGGCGCGGAGGAAACACCATATATTTT	CSARAPPGRGGNTIYF
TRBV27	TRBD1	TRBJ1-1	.	TGTGCCAGCAGTTTACGTGGATATCGACAGGGAGGGAAGAACACTGAAGCTTTCTTT	CASSLRGYRQGGKNTEAFF
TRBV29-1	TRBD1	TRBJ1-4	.	TGCAGCGTCGGGACAGGGGGCGCGTCTAATGAAAAACTGTTTTTT	CSVGTGGASNEKLFF
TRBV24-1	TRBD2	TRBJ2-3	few	TGTGCCACCAGTGATTACCGGGAGGGAAAAACTCATACGCAGTATTTT	CATSDYREGKTHTQYF
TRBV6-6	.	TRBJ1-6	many	TGTGCCAGCAGTTACCTGACAGCATCACCCCTCCACTTT	CASSYLTASPLHF
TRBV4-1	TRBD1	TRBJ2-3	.	TGCGCCAGCAGCCAAGCGGGACAGGGGCCAGATACGCAGTATTTT	CASSQAGQGPDTQYF
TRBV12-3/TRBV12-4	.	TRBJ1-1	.	TGTGCCAGCAGCCGTGACAGGATCGGGAGCACTGAAGCTTTCTTT	CASSRDRIGSTEAFF
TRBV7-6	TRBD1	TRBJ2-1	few	TGTGCCAGCAGCCCCCGGACAGGGGTCCGCGGCAATGAGCAGTTCTTC	CASSPRTGVRGNEQFF
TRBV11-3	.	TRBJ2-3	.	.	CASSLDVISGRLAQIRSIF
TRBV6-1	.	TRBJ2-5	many	TGTGCCAGCAGGGGACGGGGATCTTCGGAGACCCAGTACTTC	CASRGRGSSETQYF
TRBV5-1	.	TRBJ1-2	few	TGCGCCAGCAGCTTGGCAGTTGCGGAGTTAAACTATGGCTACACCTTC	CASSLAVAELNYGYTF
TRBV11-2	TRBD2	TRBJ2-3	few	TGTGCCAGCAGCTCCCAGACTAGCGGGGGGGCCGATACGCAGTATTTT	CASSSQTSGGADTQYF
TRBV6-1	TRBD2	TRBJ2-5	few	TGTGCCAGCAGTGAGGGGTCTAGCGGGGGCCAGACCCAGTACTTC	CASSEGSSGGQTQYF
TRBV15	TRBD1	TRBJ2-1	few	TGTGCCACCAGCAGAGTTGGCAGGGGGAATGAGCAGTTCTTC	CATSRVGRGNEQFF